The clone carrying this T cell receptor (beta chain) has a single count. The data were taken from a study of tumor-infiltrating lymphocytes in primary liver carcinoma. Alongside blood RNA obtained from unsorted whole blood, germline DNA was also extracted. Priming with a constant-region primer yielded TCR beta cDNA from about 500 ng total RNA. Generation of the TCR beta libraries relied on three nested multiplex PCR rounds using slightly modified ARM-PCR. The first two PCR rounds, around 10 cycles each, used TRBV1-TRBV30 forward primers and a C-beta reverse primer. Each CDR3 protein gets one entry after TCRdb re-called the multiplex PCR reads with MiXCR. This table has just over 300,000 distinct CDR3 sequences, around 50% appearing once. CDR3 length equals 17 residues. Trimming shortened V by 4 bases and J by 6 bases, and 24 bases separated the two germline ends. Germline V lookup: CDR1 LGHNA, CDR2 YSLEER.

The chain carries TRBV4-3 and TRBJ1-1, with D possibly being TRBD1 (5 bases). This receptor was taken from a woman in her 30s with primary liver carcinoma and hepatitis B virus infection. The sample taken for sequencing was peripheral blood. The CDR3 bases are TGCGCCAGCAGCCTAGGGGAGTATAGTGGACTTACCGCTGAAGCTTTCTTT. Amino acids: CASSLGEYSGLTAEAFF.